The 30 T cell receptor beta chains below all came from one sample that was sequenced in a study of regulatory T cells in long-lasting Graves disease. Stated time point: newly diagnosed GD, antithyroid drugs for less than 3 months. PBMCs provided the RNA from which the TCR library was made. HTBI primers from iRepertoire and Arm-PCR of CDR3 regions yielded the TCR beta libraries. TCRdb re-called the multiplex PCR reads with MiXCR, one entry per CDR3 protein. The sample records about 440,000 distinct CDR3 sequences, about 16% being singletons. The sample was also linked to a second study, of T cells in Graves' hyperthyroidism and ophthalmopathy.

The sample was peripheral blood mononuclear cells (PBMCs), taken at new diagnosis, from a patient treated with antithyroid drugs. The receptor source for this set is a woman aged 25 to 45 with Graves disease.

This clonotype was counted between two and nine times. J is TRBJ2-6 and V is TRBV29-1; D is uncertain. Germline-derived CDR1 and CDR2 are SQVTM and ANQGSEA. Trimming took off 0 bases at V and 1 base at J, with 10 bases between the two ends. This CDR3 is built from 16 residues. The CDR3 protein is CSVEERASSGANVLTF. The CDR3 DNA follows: TGCAGCGTTGAAGAAAGGGCCTCATCTGGGGCCAACGTCCTGACTTTC.

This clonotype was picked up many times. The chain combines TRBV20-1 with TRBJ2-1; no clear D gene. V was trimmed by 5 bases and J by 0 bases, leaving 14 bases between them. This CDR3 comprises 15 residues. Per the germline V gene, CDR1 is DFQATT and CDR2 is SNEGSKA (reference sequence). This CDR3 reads CSAGLVKSSYNEQFF. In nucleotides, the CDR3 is TGCAGTGCTGGCCTGGTAAAGAGCTCCTACAATGAGCAGTTCTTC.

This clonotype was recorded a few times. Here the CDR3 reads CAISTPMNTEAFF. In nucleotides, the CDR3 is TGTGCCATCAGTACACCCATGAACACTGAAGCTTTCTTT. The rearrangement uses TRBV10-3 and TRBJ1-1; D is unresolved. V gave up 5 bases and J gave up 0 bases, with 7 bases separating them. Germline V CDR1 and CDR2: ENHRY, SYGVKD. The length of the CDR3 is 13 residues.

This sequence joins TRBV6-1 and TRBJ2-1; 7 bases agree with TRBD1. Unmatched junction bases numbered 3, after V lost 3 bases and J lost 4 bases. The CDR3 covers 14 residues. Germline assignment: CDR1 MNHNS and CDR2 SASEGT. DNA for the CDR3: TGTGCCAGCAGTGACCGGGACAGATACAATGAGCAGTTCTTC. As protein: CASSDRDRYNEQFF.

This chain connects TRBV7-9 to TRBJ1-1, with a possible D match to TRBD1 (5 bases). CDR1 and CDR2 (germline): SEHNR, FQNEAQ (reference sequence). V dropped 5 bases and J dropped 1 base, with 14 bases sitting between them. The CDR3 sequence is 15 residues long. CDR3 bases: TGTGCCAGCAGCCCCTCAAAAGGACAGAACACTGAAGCTTTCTTT. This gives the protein CASSPSKGQNTEAFF. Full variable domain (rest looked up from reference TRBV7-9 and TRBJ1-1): DTGVSQNPRHKITKRGQNVTFRCDPISEHNRLYWYRQTLGQGPEFLTYFQNEAQLEKSRLLSDRFSAERPKGSFSTLEIQRTEQGDSAMYLCASSPSKGQNTEAFFGQGTRLTVV.

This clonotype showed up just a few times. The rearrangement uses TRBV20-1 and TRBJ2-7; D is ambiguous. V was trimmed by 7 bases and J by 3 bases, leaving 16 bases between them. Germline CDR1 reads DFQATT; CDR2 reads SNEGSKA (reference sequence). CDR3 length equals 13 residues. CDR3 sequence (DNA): TGCAGTGGCATGGGCGGCCAGGTCTACGAGCAGTACTTC. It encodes CSGMGGQVYEQYF.

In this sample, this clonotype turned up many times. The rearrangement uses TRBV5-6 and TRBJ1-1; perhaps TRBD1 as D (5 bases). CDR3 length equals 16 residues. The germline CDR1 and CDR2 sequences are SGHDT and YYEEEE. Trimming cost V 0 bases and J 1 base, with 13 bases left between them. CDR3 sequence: CASSLEGYRRNTEAFF. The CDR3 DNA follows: TGTGCCAGCAGCTTGGAAGGTTACAGGCGGAACACTGAAGCTTTCTTT.

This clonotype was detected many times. The CDR3 here is CASSRSGRRAETQYF. As DNA, the CDR3 is TGTGCCAGCAGTAGAAGCGGGAGGAGAGCGGAGACCCAGTACTTC. The V and J genes are TRBV12-3 or TRBV12-4 and TRBJ2-5, with 9 nucleotides matching TRBD2. CDR3 length equals 15 residues. V trimming: 5 bases; J trimming: 5 bases; junction bases outside the gene matches: 9.

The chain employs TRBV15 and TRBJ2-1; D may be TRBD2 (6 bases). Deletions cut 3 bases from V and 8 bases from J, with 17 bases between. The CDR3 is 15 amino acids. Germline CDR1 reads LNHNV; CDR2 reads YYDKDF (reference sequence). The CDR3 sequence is CATSRERGLVDEQFF. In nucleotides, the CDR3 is TGTGCCACCAGCAGGGAACGGGGACTCGTCGATGAGCAGTTCTTC.

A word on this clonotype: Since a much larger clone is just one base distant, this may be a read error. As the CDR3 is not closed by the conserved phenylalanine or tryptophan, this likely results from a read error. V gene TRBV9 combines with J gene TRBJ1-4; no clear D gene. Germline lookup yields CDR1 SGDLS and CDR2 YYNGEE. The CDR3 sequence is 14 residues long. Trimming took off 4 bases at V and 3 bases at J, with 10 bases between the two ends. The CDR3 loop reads CASSLRGSNEKLFS. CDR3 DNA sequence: TGTGCCAGCAGCTTAAGAGGGTCTAATGAAAAACTGTTTTCT.

CDR3: CASSGSGGQPQHF. CDR3 DNA: TGTGCCAGTAGCGGTTCTGGGGGTCAGCCCCAGCATTTT. The chain links TRBV19 to TRBJ1-5, with D possibly being TRBD1 (5 bases). This CDR3 is built from 13 residues. V lost 6 bases, J lost 6 bases, and 12 bases lay in between. CDR1 is LNHDA and CDR2 is SQIVND in the germline V gene (reference sequence).

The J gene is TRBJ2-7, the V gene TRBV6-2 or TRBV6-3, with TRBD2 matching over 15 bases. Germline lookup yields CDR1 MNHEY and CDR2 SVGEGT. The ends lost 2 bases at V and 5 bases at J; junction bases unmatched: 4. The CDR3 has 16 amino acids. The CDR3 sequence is CASSYRGLAGGDEQYF. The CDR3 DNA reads TGTGCCAGCAGTTACCGGGGACTAGCGGGAGGAGACGAGCAGTACTTC.

This chain's CDR3 is CASRAPTGNTGELFF. CDR3 coding DNA: TGTGCCAGTAGAGCCCCAACAGGGAACACCGGGGAGCTGTTTTTT. The chain has TRBV19 and TRBJ2-2; possible D gene TRBD1, 5 bases. Per germline, CDR1 LNHDA and CDR2 SQIVND (reference sequence). V was pared by 6 bases and J by 1 base, with 12 bases between. This CDR3 spans 15 amino acids.

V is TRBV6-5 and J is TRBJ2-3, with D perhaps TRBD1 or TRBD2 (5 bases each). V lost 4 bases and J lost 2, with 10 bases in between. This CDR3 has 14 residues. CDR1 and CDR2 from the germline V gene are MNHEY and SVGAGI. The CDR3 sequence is CASSSGTNTDTQYF. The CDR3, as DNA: TGTGCCAGCAGTTCCGGGACCAACACAGATACGCAGTATTTT.

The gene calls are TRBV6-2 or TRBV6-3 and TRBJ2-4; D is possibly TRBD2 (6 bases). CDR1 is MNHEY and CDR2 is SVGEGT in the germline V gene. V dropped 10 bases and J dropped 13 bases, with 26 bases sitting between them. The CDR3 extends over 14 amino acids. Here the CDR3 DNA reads TGTGCCACTAGGCTCGGCGGGACCGGCAATGAGCAGTACTTC. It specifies CATRLGGTGNEQYF.

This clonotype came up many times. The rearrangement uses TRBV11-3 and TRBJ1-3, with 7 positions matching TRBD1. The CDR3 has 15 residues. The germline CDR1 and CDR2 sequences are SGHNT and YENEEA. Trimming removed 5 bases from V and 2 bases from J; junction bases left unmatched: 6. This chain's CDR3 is CASSHRQGAGNTIYF. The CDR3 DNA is TGTGCCAGCAGCCACCGACAGGGAGCTGGAAACACCATATATTTT.

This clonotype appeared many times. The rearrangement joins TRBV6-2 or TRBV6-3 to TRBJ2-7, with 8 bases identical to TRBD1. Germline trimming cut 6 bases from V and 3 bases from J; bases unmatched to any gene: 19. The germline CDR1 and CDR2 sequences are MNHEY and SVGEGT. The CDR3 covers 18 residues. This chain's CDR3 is CASSRRNLPGQAYYEQYF. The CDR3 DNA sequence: TGTGCCAGCAGCCGCAGAAACCTTCCGGGACAGGCATACTACGAGCAGTACTTC.

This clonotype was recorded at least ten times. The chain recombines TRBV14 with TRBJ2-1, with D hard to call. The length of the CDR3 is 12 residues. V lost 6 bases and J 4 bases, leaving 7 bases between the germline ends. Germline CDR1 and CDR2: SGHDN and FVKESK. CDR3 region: CASSRYYNEQFF. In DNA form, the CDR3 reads TGTGCCAGCAGTCGATATTACAATGAGCAGTTCTTC.

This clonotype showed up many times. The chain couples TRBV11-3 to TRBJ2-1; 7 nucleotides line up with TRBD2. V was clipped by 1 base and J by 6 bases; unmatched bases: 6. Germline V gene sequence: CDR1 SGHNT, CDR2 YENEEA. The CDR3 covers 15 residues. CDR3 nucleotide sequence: TGTGCCAGCAGCTTAGGACGTCGGGAGGCCAATGAGCAGTTCTTC. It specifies CASSLGRREANEQFF.

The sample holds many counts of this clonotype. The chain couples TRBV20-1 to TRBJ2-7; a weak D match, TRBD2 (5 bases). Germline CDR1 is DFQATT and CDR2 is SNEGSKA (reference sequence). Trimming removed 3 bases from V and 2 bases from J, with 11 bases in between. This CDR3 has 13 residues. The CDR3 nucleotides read TGCAGTGCTAGGACTACCACGGCCTACGAGCAGTACTTC. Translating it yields CSARTTTAYEQYF.

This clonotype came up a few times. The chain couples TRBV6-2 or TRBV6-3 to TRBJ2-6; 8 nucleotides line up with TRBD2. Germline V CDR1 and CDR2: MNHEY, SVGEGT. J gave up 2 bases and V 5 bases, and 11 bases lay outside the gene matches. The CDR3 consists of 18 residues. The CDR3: CASSPLAGRFTGANVLTF. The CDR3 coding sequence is TGTGCCAGCAGTCCATTAGCGGGGCGGTTCACTGGGGCCAACGTCCTGACTTTC.

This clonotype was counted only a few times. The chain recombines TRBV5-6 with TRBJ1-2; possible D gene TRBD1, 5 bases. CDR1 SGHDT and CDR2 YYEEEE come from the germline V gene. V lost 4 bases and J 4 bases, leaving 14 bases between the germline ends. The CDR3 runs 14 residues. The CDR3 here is CASSPGTSAYGYTF. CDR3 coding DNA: TGTGCCAGCAGCCCTGGGACCTCCGCCTATGGCTACACCTTC. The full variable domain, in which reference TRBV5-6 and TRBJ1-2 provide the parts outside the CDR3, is DAGVTQSPTHLIKTRGQQVTLRCSPKSGHDTVSWYQQALGQGPQFIFQYYEEEERQRGNFPDRFSGHQFPNYSSELNVNALLLGDSALYLCASSPGTSAYGYTFGSGTRLTVV.

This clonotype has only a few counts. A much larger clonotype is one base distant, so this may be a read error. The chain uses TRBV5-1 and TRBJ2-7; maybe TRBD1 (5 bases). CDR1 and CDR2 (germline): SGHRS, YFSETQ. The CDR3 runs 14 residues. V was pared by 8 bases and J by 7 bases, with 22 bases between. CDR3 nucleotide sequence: TGCGCCAGTGCTGATGGTCAGGGTTACAATGAGCAGTACTTC. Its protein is CASADGQGYNEQYF.

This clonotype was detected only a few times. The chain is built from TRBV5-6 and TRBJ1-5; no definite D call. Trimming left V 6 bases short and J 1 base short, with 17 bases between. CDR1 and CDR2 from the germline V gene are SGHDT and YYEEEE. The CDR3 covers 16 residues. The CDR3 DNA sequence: TGTGCCAGCACCGTGTCCGGTCACGGGAGCAATCAGCCCCAGCATTTT. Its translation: CASTVSGHGSNQPQHF.

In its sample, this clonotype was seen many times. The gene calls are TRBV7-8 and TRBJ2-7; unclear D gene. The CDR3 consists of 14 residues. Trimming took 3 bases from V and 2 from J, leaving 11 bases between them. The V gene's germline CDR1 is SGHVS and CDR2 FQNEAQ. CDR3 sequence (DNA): TGTGCCAGCAGCTTTGCGTACACGGCCTACGAGCAGTACTTC. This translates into CASSFAYTAYEQYF.

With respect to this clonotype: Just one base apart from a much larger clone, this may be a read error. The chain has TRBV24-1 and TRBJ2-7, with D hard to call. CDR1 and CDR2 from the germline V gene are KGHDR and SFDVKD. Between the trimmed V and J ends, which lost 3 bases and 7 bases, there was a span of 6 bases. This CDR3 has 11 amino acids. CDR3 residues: CATSDLGEQYF. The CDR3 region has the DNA TGTGCCACCAGTGATCTCGGAGAGCAGTACTTC.

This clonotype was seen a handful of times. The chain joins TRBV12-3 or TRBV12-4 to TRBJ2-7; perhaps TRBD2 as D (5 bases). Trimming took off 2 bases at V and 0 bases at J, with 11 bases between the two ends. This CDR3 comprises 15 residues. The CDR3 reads CASSLLDFSSYEQYF. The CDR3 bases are TGTGCCAGCAGTTTATTGGACTTTAGCTCCTACGAGCAGTACTTC.

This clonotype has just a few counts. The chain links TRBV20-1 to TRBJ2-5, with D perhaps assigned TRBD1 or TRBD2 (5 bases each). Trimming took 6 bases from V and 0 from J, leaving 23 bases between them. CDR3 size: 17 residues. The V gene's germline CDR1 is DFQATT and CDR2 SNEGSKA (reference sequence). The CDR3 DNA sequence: TGCAGTGCCGCCCTCGAACTGGGACCGACGTACCAAGAGACCCAGTACTTC. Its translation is CSAALELGPTYQETQYF.

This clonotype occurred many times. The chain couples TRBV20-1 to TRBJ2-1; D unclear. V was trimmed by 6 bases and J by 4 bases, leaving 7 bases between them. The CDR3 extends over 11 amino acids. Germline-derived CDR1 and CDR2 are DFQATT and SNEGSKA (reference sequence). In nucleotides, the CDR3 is TGCAGTGCGAGGATGTACAATGAGCAGTTCTTC. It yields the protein CSARMYNEQFF.

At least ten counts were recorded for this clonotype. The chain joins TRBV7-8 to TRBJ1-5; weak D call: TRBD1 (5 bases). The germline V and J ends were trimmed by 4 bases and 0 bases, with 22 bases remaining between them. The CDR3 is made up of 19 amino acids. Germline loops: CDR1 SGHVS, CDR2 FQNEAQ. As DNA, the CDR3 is TGTGCCAGCAGCTCAACGCACTTTATCGACAGCGATAGCAATCAGCCCCAGCATTTT. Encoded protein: CASSSTHFIDSDSNQPQHF.